Listed below are T cell receptor beta chains from one sample, sequenced in a study of blood T cell repertoires in COVID-19. The method was immunoSEQ multiplex PCR; TCRdb's version includes in-frame clones alone and lacks a portion of them. The sample lists about 220,000 clones; approximately 82% were seen once. Sequencing was carried out using PBMCs or T cells enriched from blood (not recorded which). The receptors originated from a man aged 40-49 years who had recovered from COVID-19. Each CDR3 is given with its conserved first and last residue. A D gene is named only where the DNA matches it firmly. Not all rows give a size; the values are once, few, many and, for expanded clones, a class.

V	D	size	J	CDR3	DNA
TRBV13	-	few	TRBJ2-3	CASSLGQGGGVTDTQYF	TGTGCCAGCAGCTTAGGCCAAGGAGGGGGCGTGACAGATACGCAGTATTTT
TRBV9	TRBD2	-	TRBJ2-1	CASSPSGSDNEQFF	TGTGCCAGCAGCCCCAGCGGGAGCGACAATGAGCAGTTCTTC
TRBV5-8	TRBD1	-	TRBJ1-3	CASSLGDRGSGNTIYF	TGTGCCAGCAGCTTGGGGGACAGGGGTTCTGGAAACACCATATATTTT
TRBV7-2	TRBD2	-	TRBJ2-1	CASSHPPGGRYNEQFF	TGTGCCAGCAGCCACCCGCCCGGGGGGAGGTACAATGAGCAGTTCTTC
TRBV27	-	-	TRBJ2-1	CASSPGKSYNEQFF	TGTGCCAGCAGTCCCGGGAAGTCCTACAATGAGCAGTTCTTC
TRBV7-9	-	-	TRBJ2-7	CASSNPTDYEQYF	TGTGCCAGCAGCAACCCGACAGACTACGAGCAGTACTTC
TRBV21-1	-	-	TRBJ2-7	CASSPGLAGGEQYF	TGTGCCAGCAGTCCCGGACTAGCGGGAGGCGAGCAGTACTTC
TRBV4-2	-	-	TRBJ2-2	CASSQDVQGSAGELFF	TGTGCCAGCAGCCAAGATGTCCAGGGAAGCGCCGGGGAGCTGTTTTTT
TRBV4-1	TRBD2	-	TRBJ2-3	CASSQTSGGAQDTQYF	TGCGCCAGCAGCCAAACTAGCGGGGGGGCGCAAGATACGCAGTATTTT
TRBV5-4	TRBD1	-	TRBJ1-6	CASSTGGTGDSPLHF	TGTGCCAGCAGCACCGGAGGGACAGGGGATTCACCCCTCCACTTT
TRBV28	-	-	TRBJ2-7	CATSDSLEQYF	TGTGCCACCTCGGACTCATTGGAGCAGTACTTC
TRBV10-3	TRBD1	-	TRBJ2-1	CAIRDRVSYNEQFF	TGTGCCATCAGGGACAGGGTATCCTACAATGAGCAGTTCTTC
TRBV11-2	-	-	TRBJ2-2	CASSLRGSGTANTGELFF	TGTGCCAGCAGCTTACGAGGTTCAGGGACTGCGAACACCGGGGAGCTGTTTTTT
TRBV11-3	-	once	TRBJ2-7	CASSLAGDAGEQYF	TGTGCCAGCAGCTTAGCGGGAGATGCGGGCGAGCAGTACTTC
TRBV3-1/TRBV3-2	TRBD2	-	TRBJ2-2	CASSPTSVSGANTGELFF	TGTGCCAGCAGCCCTACCTCAGTCAGCGGGGCGAACACCGGGGAGCTGTTTTTT
TRBV5-1	-	-	TRBJ1-5	CASSSGGGNQPQHF	TGCGCCAGCAGCTCGGGGGGAGGCAATCAGCCCCAGCATTTT
TRBV27	TRBD1	-	TRBJ1-6	CASSWDRDNSPLHF	TGTGCCAGCAGTTGGGACAGGGATAATTCACCCCTCCACTTT
TRBV30	-	-	TRBJ1-5	CAVQVGNQPQHF	TGTGCGGTACAGGTTGGCAATCAGCCCCAGCATTTT
TRBV7-9	TRBD2	-	TRBJ2-5	CASSLGLAGETQYF	TGTGCCAGCAGCTTAGGACTAGCTGGCGAGACCCAGTACTTC
TRBV30	-	-	TRBJ2-2	CASTTGTNTGELFF	TGTGCCTCTACGACAGGCACGAACACCGGGGAGCTGTTTTTT